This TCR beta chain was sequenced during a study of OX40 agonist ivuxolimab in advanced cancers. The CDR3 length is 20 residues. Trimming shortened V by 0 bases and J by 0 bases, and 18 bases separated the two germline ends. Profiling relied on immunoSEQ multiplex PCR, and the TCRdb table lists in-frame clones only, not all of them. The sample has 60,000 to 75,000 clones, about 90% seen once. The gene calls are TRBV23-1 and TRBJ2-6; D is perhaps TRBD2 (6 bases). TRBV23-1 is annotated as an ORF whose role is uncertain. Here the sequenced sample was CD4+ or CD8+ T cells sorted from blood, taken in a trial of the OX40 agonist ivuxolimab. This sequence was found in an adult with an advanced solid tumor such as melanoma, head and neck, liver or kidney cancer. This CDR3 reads CASSQSIRHGSSSGANVLTF. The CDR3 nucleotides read TGCGCCAGCAGTCAATCCATCCGTCACGGGAGCAGCTCTGGGGCCAACGTCCTGACTTTC.